This T cell receptor (beta chain) was documented in a study of blood T cell repertoires in COVID-19. This CDR3 has 16 amino acids. The germline V gene has CDR1 MNHGY and CDR2 SAAAGT. Trimming cost V 5 bases and J 3 bases; bases outside gene matches: 8. The repertoire was sequenced with immunoSEQ multiplex PCR; TCRdb's copy has only in-frame clones and lacks some. The table records 200,000 to 300,000 clones, around 90% of them present only once. V is TRBV6-8 and J is TRBJ2-1; 9 bases match TRBD2. This TCR was sampled from an older woman with COVID-19, enrolled during active disease. Sequencing input: peripheral blood. The CDR3 loop reads CASSPRIAGVYNEQFF. The DNA of the CDR3 is TGTGCCAGCAGTCCCAGAATAGCGGGAGTCTACAATGAGCAGTTCTTC.